The clone carrying this T cell receptor (beta chain) was seen only once. This entry is derived from a study of T cell changes during pregnancy in multiple sclerosis. V was pared by 6 bases and J by 4 bases, with 6 bases of the junction left unmatched. The CDR3 loop spans 14 amino acids. Germline V gives CDR1 SNHLY, CDR2 FYNNEI. Produced via immunoSEQ multiplex PCR; TCRdb's table is partial and in-frame only. This table has roughly 69,000 clones, about nine tenths appearing once. This specimen consisted of peripheral blood, obtained in the third trimester of pregnancy. The receptor was isolated from a female donor with multiple sclerosis, enrolled in a pregnancy study. The chain employs TRBV2 and TRBJ2-1; TRBD2 matches at 7 bases. For the CDR3, the DNA is TGTGCCAGCAGGAGGGGAGGGGAATACAATGAGCAGTTCTTC. Its translation is CASRRGGEYNEQFF.